Presented here are 27 T cell receptor beta chains from one specimen sequenced in a study of response to subunit inactivated influenza vaccine. In TCRdb, the RT-PCR reads were re-called with MiXCR into one record per CDR3 protein. The sample consists of about 500,000 distinct CDR3 sequences, roughly 13% of them appearing once. The material was PBMCs from blood, obtained around seven weeks after vaccination. The source is a man between 45 and 60 years old who received an inactivated influenza vaccine.

The table lists this clonotype with a few counts. The chain uses TRBV20-1 and TRBJ2-1, with D tentatively TRBD1 or TRBD2 (5 bases each). CDR3 length: 15 amino acids. Germline loops: CDR1 DFQATT, CDR2 SNEGSKA (reference sequence). Between the trimmed V and J ends, which lost 0 bases and 6 bases, there was a span of 15 bases. The CDR3 DNA follows: TGCAGTGCTAGAGAGGGGGTGGGCGGGTTCAATGAGCAGTTCTTC. Protein: CSAREGVGGFNEQFF.

The rearrangement joins TRBV12-3 or TRBV12-4 to TRBJ2-3; no reliable D call. The CDR3 contains 14 residues. V was shortened by 6 bases and J by 0 bases, with 10 bases between the two germline ends. The chain's CDR3 is CASREVGSTDTQYF. CDR3 DNA sequence: TGTGCCAGCAGAGAGGTCGGGAGCACAGATACGCAGTATTTT.

This clonotype occurred a few times. The chain carries TRBV7-6 and TRBJ2-2, with D perhaps TRBD2 (5 bases). Germline CDR1 reads SGHVS; CDR2 reads FNYEAQ. The CDR3 has 14 residues. V was shortened by 5 bases and J by 0 bases, with 7 bases between the two germline ends. The DNA of the CDR3 is TGTGCCAGCAGCGACGGGGCGAACACCGGGGAGCTGTTTTTT. The encoded protein is CASSDGANTGELFF.

This clonotype was detected ten times or more. This rearrangement joins TRBV20-1 to TRBJ1-1; TRBD1 matches at 8 bases. Trimming cost V 2 bases and J 0 bases; bases outside gene matches: 8. The CDR3 has 16 residues. Germline-derived CDR1 and CDR2 are DFQATT and SNEGSKA (reference sequence). The CDR3 DNA is TGCAGTGCTAGACAGGGGGCGCGGGGGTTGAACACTGAAGCTTTCTTT. It codes for CSARQGARGLNTEAFF.

This clonotype showed up many times. This sequence joins TRBV25-1 and TRBJ2-2; D unresolved. The CDR3 loop spans 15 amino acids. Germline values: CDR1 MGHDK, CDR2 SYGVNS. V dropped 3 bases and J dropped 1 base, with 9 bases sitting between them. CDR3 protein: CASSDPLMNTGELFF. The CDR3 nucleotides read TGTGCCAGCAGTGATCCCTTAATGAACACCGGGGAGCTGTTTTTT.

The table lists this clonotype with many counts. This chain connects TRBV5-1 to TRBJ2-5; 7 nucleotides agree with TRBD2. Trimming took 3 bases from V and 2 from J; bases not matched to a gene: 7. Germline V lookup: CDR1 SGHRS, CDR2 YFSETQ. CDR3 length: 15 residues. DNA of the CDR3: TGCGCCAGCAGCTCGGGACGCGGGGGACAAGAGACCCAGTACTTC. The encoded protein is CASSSGRGGQETQYF.

Only a few counts were recorded for this clonotype. The CDR3 nucleotides are TGTGCCTGGAGTGGGCCAGGGGGGAGGTCAGATACGCAGTATTTT. Translating gives CAWSGPGGRSDTQYF. The rearrangement joins TRBV30 to TRBJ2-3; a possible D gene is TRBD1 (7 bases). V was shortened by 1 base and J by 4 bases, with 15 bases between the two germline ends. The CDR3 has 15 residues. Germline-derived CDR1 and CDR2 are GTSNPN and SVGIG (reference sequence).

This clonotype has more than one count but fewer than ten. The chain links TRBV15 to TRBJ2-5; no reliable D call. Germline values: CDR1 LNHNV, CDR2 YYDKDF (reference sequence). The CDR3 has 14 amino acids. The V and J ends lost 0 bases and 7 bases respectively, with 12 bases between them. This CDR3 reads CATSRESALGTQYF. The CDR3 DNA reads as TGTGCCACCAGCAGAGAAAGTGCCCTAGGGACCCAGTACTTC.

The table lists this clonotype with many counts. This chain uses TRBV3-1 with TRBJ1-2; D ambiguous. This CDR3 has 12 residues. CDR1 is LGHDT, CDR2 YNNKEL, per germline (reference sequence). V dropped 1 base and J dropped 8 bases, with 8 bases sitting between them. The chain's CDR3 is CASSQGGQGYTF. For the CDR3, the DNA is TGTGCCAGCAGCCAAGGTGGCCAGGGCTACACCTTC.

There are a few counts of this clonotype. This rearrangement joins TRBV5-1 to TRBJ2-1; D not resolved. This CDR3 has 14 amino acids. The ends were cut back, 6 bases at V and 7 bases at J, with 17 bases in the middle. CDR1 is SGHRS, CDR2 YFSETQ, per germline. CDR3 sequence reads: CASNPILASNEQFF. Here the CDR3 DNA reads TGCGCCAGCAACCCCATCCTGGCGTCTAATGAGCAGTTCTTC.

CDR3 DNA sequence: TGCGCCAGCAGGAAGACTAGCGGGAGCGGAACCTACAATGAGCAGTTCTTC. Its protein product is CASRKTSGSGTYNEQFF. The chain uses TRBV4-3 and TRBJ2-1, with TRBD2 matching 12 bases. Per germline, CDR1 LGHNA and CDR2 YSLEER. V was pared by 6 bases and J by 2 bases, with 8 bases of the junction left unmatched. This CDR3 is built from 17 residues.

This clonotype was found many times. This rearrangement joins TRBV5-1 to TRBJ2-1; no reliable D call. Between the trimmed V and J ends, which lost 0 bases and 7 bases, there was a span of 11 bases. The germline gives CDR1 SGHRS, CDR2 YFSETQ. There are 14 residues in the CDR3. CDR3 protein: CASSLDAAGNEQFF. CDR3 coding DNA: TGCGCCAGCAGCTTGGATGCGGCCGGGAATGAGCAGTTCTTC.

The chain links TRBV7-2 to TRBJ2-7, with D tentatively TRBD1 (6 bases). Germline CDR1 SGHTA, CDR2 FQGNSA. This CDR3 spans 14 amino acids. Trimming took off 7 bases at V and 5 bases at J, with 18 bases between the two ends. Here the CDR3 reads CASNPQGSVNEQYF. The CDR3 nucleotides are TGTGCCAGCAACCCACAGGGATCGGTTAACGAGCAGTACTTC. Filled out from reference TRBV7-2 and TRBJ2-7, the complete variable domain reads GAGVSQSPSNKVTEKGKDVELRCDPISGHTALYWYRQSLGQGLEFLIYFQGNSAPDKSGLPSDRFSAERTGGSVSTLTIQRTQQEDSAVYLCASNPQGSVNEQYFGPGTRLTVT.

This clonotype was counted a few times. The V call is TRBV4-2, the J call TRBJ2-7; TRBD2 aligns across 10 bases. From germline, CDR1 is LGHNA and CDR2 YNFKEQ. Trimming at V came to 4 bases and at J to 4 bases, leaving 7 bases not matched to a gene. The CDR3 covers 15 residues. The CDR3 is CASSPGLAGEYEQYF. CDR3 DNA sequence: TGTGCCAGCAGCCCCGGGCTAGCGGGAGAATACGAGCAGTACTTC.

This clonotype was seen ten or more times. The chain couples TRBV10-3 to TRBJ1-5; D may be TRBD1 (5 bases). Germline CDR1 reads ENHRY; CDR2 reads SYGVKD. V lost 6 bases and J 4 bases, leaving 16 bases between the germline ends. CDR3 size: 15 residues. CDR3 amino acids: CAISPTPGGNQPQHF. The CDR3 bases are TGTGCCATCAGCCCTACCCCGGGGGGTAATCAGCCCCAGCATTTT.

The rearrangement uses TRBV20-1 and TRBJ2-1; 8 bases are a match to TRBD1. Losses at the gene ends were 0 bases for V and 1 base for J; bases not matched to a gene: 5. The CDR3 totals 16 residues. CDR1 and CDR2 from the germline V gene are DFQATT and SNEGSKA (reference sequence). The CDR3 protein is CSARELGQGSYNEQFF. The CDR3 coding sequence is TGCAGTGCTAGAGAACTAGGACAGGGATCCTACAATGAGCAGTTCTTC.

V usage is TRBV6-1 and J usage is TRBJ2-7; perhaps TRBD1 as D (6 bases). The CDR3 spans 15 residues. Germline-derived CDR1 and CDR2 are MNHNS and SASEGT. V lost 1 base and J lost 0, with 10 bases in between. In DNA, the CDR3 is TGTGCCAGCAGTGAAGTAGGACAGAGCTCCTACGAGCAGTACTTC. Translating gives CASSEVGQSSYEQYF.

The chain links TRBV7-9 to TRBJ1-5; 8 bases match TRBD1. The J segment lost 0 bases and the V segment lost 4 bases, leaving 5 bases of the junction unmatched. The CDR3 consists of 16 residues. The germline gives CDR1 SEHNR, CDR2 FQNEAQ (reference sequence). The CDR3 sequence: CASSSYRGNSNQPQHF. In nucleotides, the CDR3 is TGTGCCAGCAGCTCTTACAGGGGGAATAGCAATCAGCCCCAGCATTTT.

This clonotype was counted between two and nine times. V usage is TRBV29-1 and J usage is TRBJ1-4, with 8 positions matching TRBD1. Germline CDR1 reads SQVTM; CDR2 reads ANQGSEA. This CDR3 is 14 amino acids long. V trimming: 6 bases; J trimming: 8 bases; junction bases outside the gene matches: 11. This CDR3 reads CSVEQGGKNEKLFF. Here the CDR3 DNA reads TGCAGCGTCGAACAGGGGGGGAAGAACGAAAAACTGTTTTTT.

The CDR3 loop reads CASSYQSSSYEQYF. The CDR3 DNA reads as TGTGCCAGCAGTTATCAAAGCAGCTCCTACGAGCAGTACTTC. This chain joins TRBV6-5 and TRBJ2-7; D is unresolved. Germline CDR1 is MNHEY and CDR2 is SVGAGI. The CDR3 length is 14 residues. V was cut by 3 bases and J by 0 bases, with 9 bases left in between.

This clonotype was seen a few times. The V call is TRBV2, the J call TRBJ1-2, with D possibly being TRBD1 (5 bases). V lost 6 bases and J lost 2, with 16 bases in between. The germline V gene encodes CDR1 SNHLY and CDR2 FYNNEI. This CDR3 comprises 15 residues. This CDR3 is CASRAGAGPNYGYTF. The DNA for the CDR3 is TGTGCCAGCAGAGCCGGGGCAGGGCCCAACTATGGCTACACCTTC.

This clonotype was observed many times. V usage is TRBV12-3 or TRBV12-4 and J usage is TRBJ2-7; 7 nucleotides match TRBD1. The CDR3 sequence is 13 residues long. The V and J ends lost 5 bases and 3 bases, in that order; junction bases with no gene match: 4. The CDR3 bases are TGTGCCAGCAGTCCGAGACAGGGCTACGAGCAGTACTTC. Protein product: CASSPRQGYEQYF.

V and J are TRBV20-1 and TRBJ2-5, with D possibly matching TRBD1 (6 bases). This CDR3 region has 13 residues. The V end lost 6 bases, the J end lost 2 bases, and 13 bases lay between the germline ends. From germline, CDR1 is DFQATT and CDR2 SNEGSKA (reference sequence). The CDR3 loop is CSANIQGQETQYF. CDR3 sequence (DNA): TGCAGTGCGAACATACAGGGACAAGAGACCCAGTACTTC.

The J gene is TRBJ1-2, the V gene TRBV7-2, with a weak D call TRBD1 (5 bases). There are 15 residues in the CDR3. CDR1 SGHTA and CDR2 FQGNSA come from the germline V gene. Trimming took off 4 bases at V and 5 bases at J, with 17 bases between the two ends. CDR3 bases: TGTGCCAGCAGCTACCAGGGTCTCCCTCTTTATGGCTACACCTTC. Its protein product is CASSYQGLPLYGYTF.

The chain uses TRBV9 and TRBJ2-3, with D perhaps TRBD1 (6 bases). V lost 1 base and J lost 1, with 19 bases in between. Germline values: CDR1 SGDLS, CDR2 YYNGEE. This CDR3 is 18 amino acids long. The CDR3 DNA follows: TGTGCCAGCAGCGTATCAGGGGCCCTGATCTCGGGCACAGATACGCAGTATTTT. Amino acid sequence: CASSVSGALISGTDTQYF.

V is TRBV10-3 and J is TRBJ2-1; 12 positions agree with TRBD2. Per the germline V gene, CDR1 is ENHRY and CDR2 is SYGVKD. CDR3 length: 18 amino acids. The ends lost 3 bases at V and 0 bases at J; junction bases unmatched: 6. The CDR3 DNA is TGTGCCATCAGTGATTATACTAGCGGGAGGTACTCCTACAATGAGCAGTTCTTC. This encodes CAISDYTSGRYSYNEQFF.

This clonotype was detected many times. The chain links TRBV20-1 to TRBJ1-1; the D is unclear. Trimming took off 1 base at V and 3 bases at J, with 9 bases between the two ends. In germline, CDR1 is DFQATT, CDR2 SNEGSKA (reference sequence). This CDR3 spans 13 amino acids. As DNA, the CDR3 is TGCAGTGCTAGAGTAGATTGGGACACTGAAGCTTTCTTT. Translated, it gives CSARVDWDTEAFF.